A single sample gave rise to the 15 T cell receptor beta chains below, sequenced in a study of OX40 agonist ivuxolimab in advanced cancers. This table comes from immunoSEQ multiplex PCR, and its TCRdb copy is limited to in-frame clones, with some not included. The sample has about 46,000 clones, 89% seen once. The material sequenced was CD4+ or CD8+ T cells sorted from blood, taken in a trial of the OX40 agonist ivuxolimab. The receptors were gathered from an adult with an advanced solid tumor such as melanoma, head and neck, liver or kidney cancer.

V and J are TRBV28 and TRBJ2-7; possibly TRBD2 for D (6 bases). Germline V lookup: CDR1 MDHEN, CDR2 SYDVKM. The CDR3 contains 10 residues. V lost 8 bases and J 7 bases, leaving 9 bases between the germline ends. The CDR3, as DNA: TGTGCCAGCGGACGGGGGGAGCAGTACTTC. Protein: CASGRGEQYF.

In its sample, this clone was seen once. The chain is built from TRBV7-8 and TRBJ2-1; 7 bases are shared with TRBD2. Germline lookup yields CDR1 SGHVS and CDR2 FQNEAQ. The CDR3 runs 17 residues. The junction had 6 bases not matched to a gene; V was cut back by 1 base and J by 0 bases. This chain's CDR3 is CASSLDLLAHSYNEQFF. CDR3 DNA sequence: TGTGCCAGCAGCTTAGACCTACTAGCGCACTCCTACAATGAGCAGTTCTTC.

As DNA, the CDR3 is TGTGCCAGCAGTTTGCGGACAGGGGGCATCACTGAAGCTTTCTTT. This encodes CASSLRTGGITEAFF. V and J are TRBV27 and TRBJ1-1, with 11 bases aligning to TRBD1. V shed 3 bases, J shed 4 bases, and the junction held 4 bases outside the gene matches. The CDR3 runs to 15 residues. Germline CDR1 is MNHEY and CDR2 is SMNVEV (reference sequence).

J is TRBJ2-2 and V is TRBV9; 11 bases fit TRBD1. The CDR3 is 16 amino acids. The junction had 5 bases not matched to a gene; V was cut back by 3 bases and J by 4 bases. Germline lookup yields CDR1 SGDLS and CDR2 YYNGEE. Here the CDR3 DNA reads TGTGCCAGCAGCGGATACGGGACAGGGGGCACCGGGGAGCTGTTTTTT. This sequence encodes CASSGYGTGGTGELFF.

The chain carries TRBV7-9 and TRBJ2-7; 10 nucleotides agree with TRBD1. J lost 5 bases, V lost 5 bases, and 6 bases had no gene match. CDR1 is SEHNR, CDR2 FQNEAQ, per germline (reference sequence). The CDR3 runs 14 residues. CDR3 DNA sequence: TGTGCCAGCAGCCACCGGGACAGGGGCAACGAGCAGTACTTC. This sequence encodes CASSHRDRGNEQYF.

The CDR3: CASSLLAGGYEQFF. The CDR3 DNA reads as TGTGCCAGCAGCTTACTAGCGGGGGGATATGAGCAGTTCTTC. The chain couples TRBV7-9 to TRBJ2-1, with TRBD2 matching 11 bases. V dropped 2 bases and J dropped 8; count of bases not matched to a gene: 2. Germline lookup yields CDR1 SEHNR and CDR2 FQNEAQ (reference sequence). The CDR3 runs to 14 residues. Combining the CDR3 with reference TRBV7-9 and TRBJ2-1 gives the whole variable domain DTGVSQNPRHKITKRGQNVTFRCDPISEHNRLYWYRQTLGQGPEFLTYFQNEAQLEKSRLLSDRFSAERPKGSFSTLEIQRTEQGDSAMYLCASSLLAGGYEQFFGPGTRLTVL.

This sequence joins TRBV19 and TRBJ2-7, with D perhaps matching TRBD2 (5 bases). With 1 base removed from V and 3 bases from J, the gap between germline ends came to 19 bases. CDR3 length: 17 residues. Germline values: CDR1 LNHDA, CDR2 SQIVND (reference sequence). CDR3 residues: CASSIGPTGVLSYEQYF. Written as DNA, the CDR3 is TGTGCCAGTAGTATAGGTCCCACCGGGGTGCTAAGCTACGAGCAGTACTTC.

The chain uses TRBV11-2 and TRBJ2-7; 8 bases line up with TRBD1. Per the germline V gene, CDR1 is SGHAT and CDR2 is FQNNGV. Germline trimming cut 1 base from V and 4 bases from J; bases unmatched to any gene: 6. The CDR3 extends over 15 amino acids. The CDR3 DNA is TGTGCCAGCAGCTTAGGACAGGGGTTGGGATACGAGCAGTACTTC. Amino acids: CASSLGQGLGYEQYF.

The chain is built from TRBV19 and TRBJ2-1, with 7 bases identical to TRBD2. CDR1 and CDR2 from the germline V gene are LNHDA and SQIVND (reference sequence). Germline trimming cut 3 bases from V and 9 bases from J; bases unmatched to any gene: 8. The CDR3 is made up of 14 amino acids. The CDR3 protein is CASSISASGSEQFF. The CDR3 bases are TGTGCCAGTAGTATCTCGGCTAGCGGAAGTGAGCAGTTCTTC.

This rearrangement joins TRBV29-1 to TRBJ2-5, with D possibly being TRBD1 (6 bases). Per germline, CDR1 SQVTM and CDR2 ANQGSEA. The CDR3 length is 12 residues. The ends were cut back, 6 bases at V and 4 bases at J, with 12 bases in the middle. CDR3 DNA sequence: TGCAGCGTCCAGGGGATAGGAGAGACCCAGTACTTC. Its protein is CSVQGIGETQYF.

The J gene is TRBJ2-7, the V gene TRBV7-2; D remains ambiguous. V lost 5 bases, J lost 1 base, and 3 bases lay in between. The CDR3 runs to 11 residues. Germline V gene sequence: CDR1 SGHTA, CDR2 FQGNSA. The DNA of the CDR3 is TGTGCCAGCAGCCCTTCCTACGAGCAGTACTTC. It is translated as CASSPSYEQYF.

The chain joins TRBV29-1 to TRBJ2-1, with D hard to call. Deletions cut 4 bases from V and 10 bases from J, with 11 bases between. This CDR3 has 11 residues. CDR1 SQVTM and CDR2 ANQGSEA come from the germline V gene. Written as DNA, the CDR3 is TGCAGCGTTGTCGTAGTTACCGAGCAGTTCTTC. This translates into CSVVVVTEQFF.

The chain couples TRBV28 to TRBJ2-7, with D tentatively TRBD2 (6 bases). The CDR3 covers 16 residues. Trimming removed 6 bases at V and 3 bases at J, with 21 bases between. CDR1 and CDR2 from the germline V gene are MDHEN and SYDVKM. For the CDR3, the DNA is TGTGCCAGCAGCCTACCCCCAGGAGGGAGGTACTACGAGCAGTACTTC. Translated: CASSLPPGGRYYEQYF.

The CDR3 nucleotides read TGTGCCAGCAGCTCCAGGACAGGGAGCCAAGAGACCCAGTACTTC. Protein product: CASSSRTGSQETQYF. This rearrangement joins TRBV7-9 to TRBJ2-5, with 8 bases that match TRBD1. The CDR3 covers 15 residues. With V trimmed by 4 bases and J by 1 base, 5 bases remained unmatched. Germline loops: CDR1 SEHNR, CDR2 FQNEAQ (reference sequence). The full variable domain, with the rest looked up from reference TRBV7-9 and TRBJ2-5, is DTGVSQNPRHKITKRGQNVTFRCDPISEHNRLYWYRQTLGQGPEFLTYFQNEAQLEKSRLLSDRFSAERPKGSFSTLEIQRTEQGDSAMYLCASSSRTGSQETQYFGPGTRLLVL.

The chain has TRBV28 and TRBJ2-2; D gene unclear. CDR3 length: 12 residues. The ends were cut back, 6 bases at V and 5 bases at J, with 7 bases in the middle. CDR1 MDHEN and CDR2 SYDVKM come from the germline V gene. CDR3 sequence reads: CASSLTTGELFF. CDR3 coding DNA: TGTGCCAGCAGCTTAACTACCGGGGAGCTGTTTTTT.